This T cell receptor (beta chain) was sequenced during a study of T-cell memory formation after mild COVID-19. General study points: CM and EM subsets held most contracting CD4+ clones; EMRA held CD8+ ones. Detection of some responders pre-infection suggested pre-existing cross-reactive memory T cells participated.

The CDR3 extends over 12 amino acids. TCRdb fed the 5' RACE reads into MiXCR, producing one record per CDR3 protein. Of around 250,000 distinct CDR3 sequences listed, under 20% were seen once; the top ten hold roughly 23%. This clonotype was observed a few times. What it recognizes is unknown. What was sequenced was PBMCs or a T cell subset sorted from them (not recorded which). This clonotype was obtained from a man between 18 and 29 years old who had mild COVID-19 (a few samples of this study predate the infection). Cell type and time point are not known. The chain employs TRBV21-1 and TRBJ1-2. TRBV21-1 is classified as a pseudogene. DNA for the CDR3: TGTGCCAGCAGCAAAAGACGGTATGGCTACACCTTC. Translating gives CASSKRRYGYTF.